This T cell receptor beta chain emerged from a study of T cell clones after liver transplantation. Across the study: Three of eight recipients were HCV-positive; others had non-autoimmune, non-viral indications. Standard immunosuppression, with no induction, continued until 12-24 months after transplant. General study findings and limits: Circulating graft-donor-reactive CD4 TCRbeta sequences fell significantly post-transplant in 5 of 8 subjects. Low donor cell numbers restricted donor-reactive repertoire measurement in a couple of subjects.

CDR1 and CDR2 (germline): SGHAT, FQNNGV. The V gene end was trimmed by 4 bases and the J gene end by 3 bases; junction bases not matched to a gene: 3. CDR3 size: 14 residues. With regard to this clone: Its specificity is unknown. The sample contains more than one DNA sequence encoding this CDR3.

Only in-frame clones appear in the TCRdb table, and some are missing; sequencing was by immunoSEQ multiplex PCR. The table shows some 57,000 clones, with 70% to 75% occurring only once. The chain carries TRBV11-2 and TRBJ1-5; the match to TRBD1 covers 7 bases. This TCR derives from a human patient who received a liver transplant. Certain T cells may be donor cells from the graft. Sequenced material: CD4+ T cells from blood, taken at the 22-month timepoint. The CDR3 DNA sequence: TGTGCCAGCAGCTCGACAGGGACCAATCAGCCCCAGCATTTT. Its translation: CASSSTGTNQPQHF.